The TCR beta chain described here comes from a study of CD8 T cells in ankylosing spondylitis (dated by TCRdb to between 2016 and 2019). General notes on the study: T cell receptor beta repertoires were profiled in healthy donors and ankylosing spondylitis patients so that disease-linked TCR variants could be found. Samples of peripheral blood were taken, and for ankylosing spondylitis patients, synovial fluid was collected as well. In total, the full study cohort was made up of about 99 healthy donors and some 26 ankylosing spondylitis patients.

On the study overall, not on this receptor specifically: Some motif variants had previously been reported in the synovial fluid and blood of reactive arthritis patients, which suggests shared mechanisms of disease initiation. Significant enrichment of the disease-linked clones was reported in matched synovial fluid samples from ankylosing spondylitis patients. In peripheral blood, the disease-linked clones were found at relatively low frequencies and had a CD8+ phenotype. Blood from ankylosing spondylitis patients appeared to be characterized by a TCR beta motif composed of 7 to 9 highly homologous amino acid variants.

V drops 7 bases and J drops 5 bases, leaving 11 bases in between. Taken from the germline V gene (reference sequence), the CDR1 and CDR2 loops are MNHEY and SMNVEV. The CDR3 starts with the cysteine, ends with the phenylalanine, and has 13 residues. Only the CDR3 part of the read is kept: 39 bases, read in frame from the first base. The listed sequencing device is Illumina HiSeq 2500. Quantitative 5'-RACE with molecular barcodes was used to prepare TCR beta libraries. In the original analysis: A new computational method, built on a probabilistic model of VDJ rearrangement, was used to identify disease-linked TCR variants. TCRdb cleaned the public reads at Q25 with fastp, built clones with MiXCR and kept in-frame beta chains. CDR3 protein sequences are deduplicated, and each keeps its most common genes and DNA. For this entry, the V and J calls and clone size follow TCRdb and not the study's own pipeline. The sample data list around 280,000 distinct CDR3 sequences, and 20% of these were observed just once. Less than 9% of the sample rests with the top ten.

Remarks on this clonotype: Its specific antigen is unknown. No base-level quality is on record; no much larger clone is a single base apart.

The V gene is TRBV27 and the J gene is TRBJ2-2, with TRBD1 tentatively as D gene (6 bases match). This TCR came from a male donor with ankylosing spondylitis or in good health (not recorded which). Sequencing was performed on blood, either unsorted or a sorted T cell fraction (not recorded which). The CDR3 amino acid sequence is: CASIAGATGELFF. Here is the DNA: TGTGCCAGCATCGCAGGGGCTACCGGGGAGCTGTTTTTT.